The 22 T cell receptor beta chains reported below all come from one sample, sequenced in a study of T cells after yellow fever vaccination. TCRdb recomputed calls from the 5' RACE reads with MiXCR, one row per CDR3 protein. The sample comprises about 500,000 distinct CDR3 sequences, approximately 16% of which are singletons, and 17% rests with the top ten. This material consisted of PBMCs, taken more than 4 days after the first yellow fever vaccination. The receptors were sampled from a young man who received the YFV17D yellow fever vaccine.

This clonotype was picked up a small number of times. The chain combines TRBV10-3 with TRBJ2-1, with 8 bases that match TRBD2. V shed 0 bases and J 8 bases; nucleotides not matched to a gene: 12. The CDR3 has 17 residues. Germline assignment: CDR1 ENHRY and CDR2 SYGVKD. This CDR3 is CAISESVVAGIIDEQFF. The CDR3 bases are TGTGCCATCAGTGAGTCGGTGGTAGCGGGGATAATCGATGAGCAGTTCTTC.

This clonotype came up a few times. The V gene is TRBV5-1, the J gene TRBJ2-3, with D possibly matching TRBD2 (7 bases). Germline CDR1 SGHRS, CDR2 YFSETQ. V gave up 0 bases and J gave up 4 bases, with 15 bases separating them. The CDR3 is 16 amino acids. The CDR3 reads CASSLVPGGLPDTQYF. CDR3 bases: TGCGCCAGCAGCTTGGTCCCGGGGGGCTTACCAGATACGCAGTATTTT.

This clonotype has just a few counts. V usage is TRBV10-3 and J usage is TRBJ2-1, with TRBD1 as a possible D gene (6 bases). The CDR3 runs to 15 residues. Germline CDR1 reads ENHRY; CDR2 reads SYGVKD. V lost 8 bases and J lost 1, with 15 bases in between. The CDR3 nucleotides are TGTGCCATCGGGAGACAGGTCAGTTCCTACAATGAGCAGTTCTTC. It is translated as CAIGRQVSSYNEQFF.

This clonotype was counted only a few times. V usage is TRBV6-2 or TRBV6-3 and J usage is TRBJ2-6; no clear D gene. Germline V lookup: CDR1 MNHEY, CDR2 SVGEGT. The CDR3 is made up of 16 amino acids. The germline V and J ends were trimmed by 4 bases and 5 bases, with 15 bases remaining between them. In DNA, the CDR3 is TGTGCCAGCAGTTCCCATGATGAGGTTTGGGCCAACGTCCTGACTTTC. Translated, it gives CASSSHDEVWANVLTF.

Only a few counts were recorded for this clonotype. Here the CDR3 reads CASSFRAGGPNIQYF. The CDR3 bases are TGTGCCAGCAGTTTCCGAGCGGGGGGGCCAAACATTCAGTACTTC. The chain has TRBV12-3 or TRBV12-4 and TRBJ2-4; TRBD2 agrees at 10 bases. The V gene end was trimmed by 3 bases and the J gene end by 6 bases; junction bases not matched to a gene: 5. This CDR3 has 15 residues.

This clonotype was seen a few times. The chain is built from TRBV6-2 or TRBV6-3 and TRBJ1-4; tentative D call: TRBD1 (5 bases). V gave up 5 bases and J gave up 5 bases, with 15 bases separating them. The length of the CDR3 is 15 residues. CDR1 is MNHEY, CDR2 SVGEGT, per germline. The CDR3 DNA is TGTGCCAGCAGTCCACCCCGGGGCCTCAATGAAAAACTGTTTTTT. Translated: CASSPPRGLNEKLFF.

This clonotype was seen a handful of times. The chain has TRBV7-3 and TRBJ2-2, with TRBD2 matching over 13 bases. V trimming: 5 bases; J trimming: 5 bases; junction bases outside the gene matches: 17. Germline loops: CDR1 SGHTA, CDR2 FQGTGA. CDR3 length: 20 residues. In DNA, the CDR3 is TGTGCCAGCAGCCCCAGACCCCACAGGACTAGCGGGGGTGGTACCGGGGAGCTGTTTTTT. Its translation: CASSPRPHRTSGGGTGELFF. Variable domain in full (rest from reference TRBV7-3 and TRBJ2-2): GAGVSQTPSNKVTEKGKYVELRCDPISGHTALYWYRQSLGQGPEFLIYFQGTGAADDSGLPNDRFFAVRPEGSVSTLKIQRTERGDSAVYLCASSPRPHRTSGGGTGELFFGEGSRLTVL.

The chain joins TRBV18 to TRBJ2-7; D is perhaps TRBD1 or TRBD2 (5 bases each). The V gene's germline CDR1 is KGHSH and CDR2 LQKENI. The CDR3 sequence is 16 residues long. The V gene lost 0 bases and the J gene lost 2 bases, with 14 bases spanning the gap. This chain's CDR3 is CASSPPLGQGPYEQYV. The CDR3 bases are TGTGCCAGCTCACCACCACTAGGTCAGGGTCCCTACGAGCAGTACGTC.

This clonotype came up a few times. The chain links TRBV20-1 to TRBJ2-2; TRBD2 agrees at 11 bases. In germline, CDR1 is DFQATT, CDR2 SNEGSKA (reference sequence). This CDR3 is built from 16 residues. The J segment lost 3 bases and the V segment lost 3 bases, leaving 6 bases of the junction unmatched. The CDR3 DNA reads TGCAGTGCTAGGACTAGCGGGGAGCTCGACACCGGGGAGCTGTTTTTT. Residues: CSARTSGELDTGELFF.

This clonotype was recorded at least ten times. This chain connects TRBV5-1 to TRBJ2-5, with 7 bases identical to TRBD1. From germline, CDR1 is SGHRS and CDR2 YFSETQ. V was pared by 5 bases and J by 7 bases, with 11 bases of the junction left unmatched. The CDR3 has 14 amino acids. The CDR3 reads CASSSSRQGGTQYF. DNA for the CDR3: TGCGCCAGCAGTTCCTCCCGACAGGGCGGGACCCAGTACTTC.

This clonotype has only a few counts. This CDR3 reads CASKATAAGETQYF. CDR3 sequence (DNA): TGTGCCAGTAAAGCGACTGCCGCGGGAGAGACCCAGTACTTC. The chain links TRBV19 to TRBJ2-5; possibly TRBD2 for D (5 bases). Germline CDR1 and CDR2: LNHDA and SQIVND (reference sequence). V lost 7 bases, J lost 4 bases, and 16 bases lay in between. This CDR3 contains 14 residues.

The CDR3 DNA is TGTGCCAGCAGTTCCGACTGGAGCTCCTACAATGAGCAGTTCTTC. As protein: CASSSDWSSYNEQFF. The chain uses TRBV6-5 and TRBJ2-1, with D uncertain. Germline values: CDR1 MNHEY, CDR2 SVGAGI. With 4 bases removed from V and 0 bases from J, the gap between germline ends came to 10 bases. CDR3 size: 15 residues.

The chain links TRBV11-2 to TRBJ1-6; 8 bases match TRBD1. The CDR3 extends over 13 amino acids. Per the germline V gene, CDR1 is SGHAT and CDR2 is FQNNGV. The V segment lost 7 bases and the J segment 10 bases; nucleotides outside the gene matches: 6. CDR3 DNA: TGTGCCAGCATGACTACAGGGGGATCACCCCTCCACTTT. It translates to CASMTTGGSPLHF.

There are a few counts of this clonotype. The DNA for the CDR3 is TGTGCCAGCAGCTTAGGGCTGGGAGCTGGAAACGAGCAGTACTTC. This translates into CASSLGLGAGNEQYF. The chain is built from TRBV11-2 and TRBJ2-7; D might be TRBD2 (5 bases). This CDR3 has 15 residues. CDR1 is SGHAT and CDR2 is FQNNGV in the germline V gene. Trimming took off 1 base at V and 5 bases at J, with 15 bases between the two ends. The full variable domain, its missing parts supplied by reference TRBV11-2 and TRBJ2-7, is EAGVAQSPRYKIIEKRQSVAFWCNPISGHATLYWYQQILGQGPKLLIQFQNNGVVDDSQLPKDRFSAERLKGVDSTLKIQPAKLEDSAVYLCASSLGLGAGNEQYFGPGTRLTVT.

This clonotype has just a few counts. The genes are TRBV28 and TRBJ1-5; D may be TRBD1 (5 bases). The CDR3 length is 15 residues. Germline assignment: CDR1 MDHEN and CDR2 SYDVKM. V was clipped by 2 bases and J by 5 bases, with 13 bases between them. CDR3 amino acids: CASSLGQGVYQPQHF. The CDR3 nucleotides are TGTGCCAGCAGTTTAGGTCAGGGAGTGTATCAGCCCCAGCATTTT.

The chain joins TRBV12-3 or TRBV12-4 to TRBJ1-1; a weak D match, TRBD1 (6 bases). The V end lost 4 bases, the J end lost 3 bases, and 9 bases lay between the germline ends. This CDR3 has 13 residues. In nucleotides, the CDR3 is TGTGCCAGCAGTTCGGGGGCGGACACTGAAGCTTTCTTT. Translation: CASSSGADTEAFF.

This clonotype was seen more than once but under ten times. CDR3 in amino acids: CASSPGAIGIGSSYNEQFF. DNA of the CDR3: TGTGCCAGCAGCCCTGGAGCGATTGGTATTGGGAGCTCCTACAATGAGCAGTTCTTC. J is TRBJ2-1 and V is TRBV7-3; TRBD2 might be the D (5 bases). The CDR3 runs to 19 residues. Trimming removed 5 bases from V and 0 bases from J, with 23 bases in between. The V gene's germline CDR1 is SGHTA and CDR2 FQGTGA. The full variable domain, completed using reference TRBV7-3 and TRBJ2-1, is GAGVSQTPSNKVTEKGKYVELRCDPISGHTALYWYRQSLGQGPEFLIYFQGTGAADDSGLPNDRFFAVRPEGSVSTLKIQRTERGDSAVYLCASSPGAIGIGSSYNEQFFGPGTRLTVL.

This clonotype appeared a few times. The V and J genes are TRBV12-3 or TRBV12-4 and TRBJ1-6; TRBD1 matches 11 bases. CDR3 size: 14 residues. V dropped 7 bases and J dropped 14; count of bases not matched to a gene: 10. The CDR3 DNA reads TGTGCCAGCAAATTGGGGACAGGGGGTACCACCCTCCACTTT. It specifies CASKLGTGGTTLHF.

The chain carries TRBV3-1 and TRBJ2-4; 9 bases match TRBD1. The germline V gene has CDR1 LGHDT and CDR2 YNNKEL (reference sequence). Trimming removed 8 bases from V and 1 base from J; junction bases left unmatched: 0. This CDR3 is built from 13 residues. The DNA for the CDR3 is TGTGCCAGCGGGACAGGGGCCAAAAACATTCAGTACTTC. It encodes CASGTGAKNIQYF. The full variable domain, rest sourced from reference TRBV3-1 and TRBJ2-4, is DTAVSQTPKYLVTQMGNDKSIKCEQNLGHDTMYWYKQDSKKFLKIMFSYNNKELIINETVPNRFSPKSPDKAHLNLHINSLELGDSAVYFCASGTGAKNIQYFGAGTRLSVL.

This clonotype appeared a few times. The rearrangement joins TRBV20-1 to TRBJ2-1, with TRBD1 identical over 7 bases. Germline V lookup: CDR1 DFQATT, CDR2 SNEGSKA (reference sequence). The CDR3 totals 12 residues. V lost 8 bases and J lost 2; bases outside the gene matches: 3. The CDR3 is CSTTGPYNEQFF. The DNA for the CDR3 is TGCAGTACGACAGGGCCCTACAATGAGCAGTTCTTC.

This clonotype has just a few counts. The chain combines TRBV4-2 with TRBJ2-5; TRBD2 matches 10 bases. The trim removed 3 bases at V and 2 bases at J, leaving 3 bases unmatched. Germline lookup yields CDR1 LGHNA and CDR2 YNFKEQ. This CDR3 is 15 amino acids long. The DNA for the CDR3 is TGTGCCAGCAGCCATGAGACTAGCGGGCAAGAGACCCAGTACTTC. Protein product: CASSHETSGQETQYF.

This chain links TRBV29-1 with TRBJ2-7; 9 bases map to TRBD1. The V and J ends lost 6 bases and 2 bases, in that order; junction bases with no gene match: 5. This CDR3 is 13 amino acids long. The germline gives CDR1 SQVTM, CDR2 ANQGSEA. CDR3 in amino acids: CSVIRDRAYEQYF. The CDR3 nucleotides are TGCAGCGTCATCCGGGACAGGGCCTACGAGCAGTACTTC.